The T cell receptor beta chain under discussion was sequenced for a study of vaccination effects on CD4 cells after COVID-19. This clone occurred a few times. Its antigen is not identified. Germline V gene sequence: CDR1 MNHEY, CDR2 SVGAGI. The V and J ends lost 0 bases and 2 bases respectively, with 11 bases between them. The CDR3 sequence is 15 residues long. Only in-frame clones appear in the TCRdb table, and some are missing; sequencing was by immunoSEQ multiplex PCR. The sample lists about 24,000 clones, less than 80% seen once, with more than 3% in the top ten. Sequencing in the ViraFEST assay came after antigen-specific CD4+ T cells had been expanded with viral peptide pools, which were used to stimulate PBMC. After around 10 days in culture, the CD4+ T cells were isolated. Absence of prior SARS-CoV-2 infection characterized the vaccine recipients, who showed negative nucleocapsid antibodies.

The chain employs TRBV6-5 and TRBJ2-7, with D possibly TRBD2 on 6 matching bases. The source was CD4+ T cells from PBMCs cultured with SARS-CoV-2 spike peptides, collected before COVID-19 vaccination. This TCR was recovered from a human donor who received a COVID-19 vaccine. The CDR3 nucleotides are TGTGCCAGCAGTTACTCAGGAGGGTTAGCCTACGAGCAGTACTTC. The encoded protein is CASSYSGGLAYEQYF.